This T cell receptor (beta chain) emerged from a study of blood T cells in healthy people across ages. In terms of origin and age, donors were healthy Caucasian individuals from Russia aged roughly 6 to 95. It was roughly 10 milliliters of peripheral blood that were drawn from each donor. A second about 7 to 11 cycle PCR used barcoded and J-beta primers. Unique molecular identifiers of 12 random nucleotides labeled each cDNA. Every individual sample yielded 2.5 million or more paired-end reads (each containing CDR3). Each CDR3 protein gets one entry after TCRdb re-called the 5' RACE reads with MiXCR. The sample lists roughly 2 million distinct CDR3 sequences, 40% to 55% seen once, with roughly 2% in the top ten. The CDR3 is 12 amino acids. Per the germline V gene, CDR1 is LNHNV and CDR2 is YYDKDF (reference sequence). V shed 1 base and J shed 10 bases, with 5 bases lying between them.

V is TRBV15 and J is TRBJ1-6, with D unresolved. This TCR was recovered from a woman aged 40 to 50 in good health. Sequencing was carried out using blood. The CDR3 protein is CATSRADSPLHF. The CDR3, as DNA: TGTGCCACCAGCAGAGCGGACTCACCCCTCCACTTT.